This TCR beta chain derives from a study of T cells in Graves' hyperthyroidism and ophthalmopathy. Study outcomes and limitations: Blood samples included most of the expanded thyroid clonotypes exceeding 0.001.

The CDR3 covers 15 residues. After removal of 8 bases from V and 8 bases from J, the junction contained 12 bases not matched to a gene. Germline CDR1 MNHNS, CDR2 SASEGT. Using RNA transcripts as the source, TCR beta CDR3 regions were amplified. The HTBI set primed first-round TCR CDR3 RT-PCR. In TCRdb, the multiplex PCR reads were re-called with MiXCR into one record per CDR3 protein. The repertoire holds some 530,000 distinct CDR3 sequences, with approximately 23% as singletons. About this clonotype: Its antigen is unidentified.

This TCR was recovered from a woman between 70 and 85 years old with Graves' ophthalmopathy. Specimen: blood. This chain connects TRBV6-1 to TRBJ1-6, with 7 bases identical to TRBD1. CDR3 bases: TGTGCCAGCTCAGTAGGGGGCCTGTCTCATTCACCCCTCCACTTT. Translating gives CASSVGGLSHSPLHF.